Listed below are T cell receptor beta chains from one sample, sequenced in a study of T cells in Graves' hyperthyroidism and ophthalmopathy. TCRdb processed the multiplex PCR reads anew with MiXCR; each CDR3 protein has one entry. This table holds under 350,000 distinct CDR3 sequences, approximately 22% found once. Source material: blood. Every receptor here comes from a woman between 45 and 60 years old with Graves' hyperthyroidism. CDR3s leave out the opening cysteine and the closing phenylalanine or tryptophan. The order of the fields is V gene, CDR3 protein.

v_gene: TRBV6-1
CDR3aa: ASRDRGTAVPYEQY

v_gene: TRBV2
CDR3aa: ASSDKASSYGYT

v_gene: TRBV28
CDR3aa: ASSLEGPGGANTGELF

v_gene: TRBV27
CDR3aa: ASSPSRGHIRGYT

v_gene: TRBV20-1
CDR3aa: SARDPPLAGGREQY

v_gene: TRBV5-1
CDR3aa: ASSLGGGGEQF

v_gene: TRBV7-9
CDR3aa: ASSPGPRGANTEAF

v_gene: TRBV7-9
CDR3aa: ASSVQGFRTEAF

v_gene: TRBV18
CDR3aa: ASSPLDRADTQY

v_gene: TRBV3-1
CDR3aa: ASSQDLDEQF

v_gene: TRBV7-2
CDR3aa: ASSPWTDVTGELF

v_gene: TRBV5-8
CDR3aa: ASSFWEIYSNQPQH

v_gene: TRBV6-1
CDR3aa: ASRQPTSGRGETQY

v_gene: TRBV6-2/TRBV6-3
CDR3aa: ASSRDRVHSNTGELF

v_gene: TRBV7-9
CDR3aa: ASSTGAGAPSSYGYT

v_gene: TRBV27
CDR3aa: ASIVTGEEKKKKDGNQPQH

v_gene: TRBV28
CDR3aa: ASSRTEAHEQY

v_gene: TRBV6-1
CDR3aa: ASSEGHLVNSPLH

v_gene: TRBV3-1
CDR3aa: ASSQGGGGYNEQF

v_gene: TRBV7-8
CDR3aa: ASSLALLAGYNEQF

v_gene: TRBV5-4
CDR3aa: ASSTPRLAGGQETQY

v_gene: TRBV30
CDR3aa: AWSDYSYNEQF

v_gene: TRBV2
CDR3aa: ASSAWGTEAF

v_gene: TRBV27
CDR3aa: ASSSSSYEQY